The next 9 T cell receptor beta chains were all read from a single sample in a study of cytomegalovirus exposure and HLA in healthy donors. 13 Jbeta primers and 60 Vbeta primers were used for the PCR. Here immunoSEQ multiplex PCR was the method, and the copy in TCRdb shows in-frame clones only, minus some. The sample holds about 130,000 clones; 80% are singletons and the top ten take approximately 10%. Material for sequencing was PBMCs. These receptors were collected from a man aged 25 to 40 in good health and CMV-seropositive.

The chain employs TRBV6-5 and TRBJ2-3, with 9 nucleotides matching TRBD2. J was trimmed by 7 bases and V by 4 bases; bases with no gene match: 12. The CDR3 length is 16 residues. Germline V gene lookup returns CDR1 MNHEY and CDR2 SVGAGI. The CDR3 DNA reads TGTGCCAGCAGTTCGGTTTTCGGGACTAGCCGAAATACGCAGTATTTT. Translation: CASSSVFGTSRNTQYF.

J is TRBJ2-5 and V is TRBV14, with D perhaps TRBD2 (5 bases). V lost 5 bases and J 5 bases, leaving 18 bases between the germline ends. From germline, CDR1 is SGHDN and CDR2 FVKESK. This CDR3 has 15 residues. As DNA, the CDR3 is TGTGCCAGCAGCTATAACACCGGGATGAGGGAGACCCAGTACTTC. As protein: CASSYNTGMRETQYF.

The chain couples TRBV27 to TRBJ2-1, with 12 positions matching TRBD1. The CDR3 runs to 19 residues. Germline lookup yields CDR1 MNHEY and CDR2 SMNVEV (reference sequence). Germline trimming cut 4 bases from V and 0 bases from J; bases unmatched to any gene: 10. CDR3 sequence: CASSSRSGTGGGSYNEQFF. The DNA of the CDR3 is TGTGCCAGCAGTTCACGATCTGGGACAGGGGGCGGCTCCTACAATGAGCAGTTCTTC.

This chain links TRBV28 with TRBJ2-7, with 7 bases matching TRBD1. J gave up 4 bases and V 10 bases, and 16 bases lay outside the gene matches. The CDR3 spans 15 residues. The germline V gene encodes CDR1 MDHEN and CDR2 SYDVKM. CDR3 DNA: TGTGCCACCTCTAGCATCAAACAGGGGCAATACGAGCAGTACTTC. Amino acid sequence: CATSSIKQGQYEQYF.

The chain employs TRBV6-5 and TRBJ1-5; D not certain. The CDR3 is 15 amino acids. Germline assignment: CDR1 MNHEY and CDR2 SVGAGI. With 9 bases removed from V and 3 bases from J, the gap between germline ends came to 18 bases. CDR3 DNA: TGTGCCAGTCGTACCCAGGAAAATGACAATCAGCCCCAGCATTTT. This translates into CASRTQENDNQPQHF.

V usage is TRBV5-4 and J usage is TRBJ1-2; 7 bases agree with TRBD1. This CDR3 contains 15 residues. Germline assignment: CDR1 SGHNT and CDR2 YYREEE (reference sequence). The V gene end was trimmed by 4 bases and the J gene end by 0 bases; junction bases not matched to a gene: 6. This chain's CDR3 is CASSPGTAANYGYTF. The CDR3 DNA reads TGTGCCAGCAGCCCCGGGACAGCTGCTAACTATGGCTACACCTTC.

This clone was recorded only once. Compared with germline, one end of the junction differs, possibly owing to a read error. The V and J genes are TRBV6-5 and TRBJ1-2; 7 bases fit TRBD1. Germline loops: CDR1 MNHEY, CDR2 SVGAGI. The CDR3 consists of 16 residues. The CDR3 loop is CASGYDPLTGTYGYTF. DNA of the CDR3: TGTGCCAGCGGTTACGACCCCCTGACAGGGACCTATGGCTACACCTTC.

This sequence joins TRBV28 and TRBJ1-1, with D possibly matching TRBD1 (6 bases). Looked up from germline, CDR1 is MDHEN and CDR2 is SYDVKM. The CDR3 runs to 14 residues. The V and J ends lost 3 bases and 4 bases respectively, with 12 bases between them. The CDR3 DNA is TGTGCCAGCAGTTTTATGATCAGGGGCACTGAAGCTTTCTTT. Residues: CASSFMIRGTEAFF. The complete variable domain, with remaining parts taken from reference TRBV28 and TRBJ1-1, reads DVKVTQSSRYLVKRTGEKVFLECVQDMDHENMFWYRQDPGLGLRLIYFSYDVKMKEKGDIPEGYSVSREKKERFSLILESASTNQTSMYLCASSFMIRGTEAFFGQGTRLTVV.

V is TRBV2 and J is TRBJ2-5; D unclear. V lost 4 bases to trimming and J lost 6 bases, with 6 bases between them. CDR3 length equals 11 residues. The germline CDR1 and CDR2 sequences are SNHLY and FYNNEI. The CDR3 loop is CASSADKTQYF. The CDR3, as DNA: TGTGCCAGCAGTGCCGACAAGACCCAGTACTTC.